This T cell receptor beta chain emerged from a study of cytomegalovirus exposure and HLA in healthy donors. Study-level background: Sequencing of 150 million to 200 million T cells in an earlier analysis found around 110 million unique TCR beta sequences. Study conclusions and caveats: No immune exposure information besides CMV serostatus was available.

The PCR was carried out with 60 Vbeta primers and 13 Jbeta primers. In the authors' methods: Unique TCR beta chains totaled 80 million to 100 million in a later count, with around 11 million of them shared. Sequencing used immunoSEQ multiplex PCR; TCRdb keeps in-frame clones, though not all of them. Clone size and the V and J calls come from that table; the DNA yielded D and trimming. Of under 200,000 clones detected, about four fifths appear once; the ten largest clones hold roughly 0.4%. Worth noting for this clone: Its antigen is currently unknown.

From germline, CDR1 is ENHRY and CDR2 SYGVKD. The length of the CDR3 is 14 residues. V was clipped by 5 bases and J by 5 bases; unmatched bases: 4. This TCR was recovered from a male donor in good health and CMV-seropositive. The chain uses TRBV10-3 and TRBJ2-5; 11 bases are shared with TRBD2. The sample consisted of PBMCs. The CDR3 here is CAISPGTSGETQYF. Written as DNA, the CDR3 is TGTGCCATCAGTCCCGGGACTAGCGGCGAGACCCAGTACTTC.